A selection of T cell receptor beta chains follows, all from one sample in a study of T-cell memory formation after mild COVID-19. TCRdb reprocessed the 5' RACE reads with MiXCR, giving one entry per CDR3 protein. The data show roughly 43,000 distinct CDR3 sequences, with more than 9% seen just once and roughly 10% held by the top ten. The sample comprised PBMCs or a T cell subset sorted from them (not recorded which). Receptors were obtained from an adult woman who had mild COVID-19 (a few samples of this study predate the infection). Cell type and time point are not known. Each CDR3 is given with its conserved first and last residue.

j_call	v_call	cdr3_aa
TRBJ1-2	TRBV5-6	CASSQRRLYGYTF
TRBJ1-5	TRBV4-1	CASSQGGRDTIWPQHF
TRBJ2-5	TRBV10-3	CAISESGPKETQYF
TRBJ2-1	TRBV2	CASSSTGGNEQFF
TRBJ2-3	TRBV29-1	CSVNRRLASDTQYF
TRBJ2-1	TRBV18	CASSPQTGTDPYNEQFF
TRBJ2-1	TRBV7-2	CASFRETSEQFF
TRBJ1-2	TRBV6-5	CASSYEWDRGLGGYTF
TRBJ2-7	TRBV7-9	CASSRGQGNAYEQYF
TRBJ1-1	TRBV4-1	CASRRTGFTEAFF
TRBJ1-1	TRBV20-1	CSARNPTGMVAFF
TRBJ2-1	TRBV12-3/TRBV12-4	CASSLGSILFSYNEQFF
TRBJ1-2	TRBV4-1	CASSQRQGGGYGYTF
TRBJ1-1	TRBV5-5	CASSQGTGGGSDTEAFF
TRBJ1-2	TRBV7-9	CASSSYPDVRYGYTF
TRBJ1-1	TRBV5-1	CASSLNSATEAFF
TRBJ1-4	TRBV9	CASSASGTPGPNEKLFF
TRBJ2-7	TRBV20-1	CSAPDRGQDEQYF
TRBJ2-3	TRBV29-1	CSVDRATDTQYF
TRBJ2-1	TRBV7-2	CASSLRAGGPRNEQFF
TRBJ2-3	TRBV9	CASSQAPASTDTQYF
TRBJ2-2	TRBV7-9	CATPGLAGLETGELFF
TRBJ1-1	TRBV9	CASSGPRGAGTEAFF
TRBJ2-7	TRBV5-1	CASSGGLAGGPYEQYF
TRBJ2-7	TRBV5-4	CASSLVPGQGFYEQYF
TRBJ2-7	TRBV6-5	CASSYSQFYEQYF
TRBJ1-2	TRBV29-1	CSVGQGANYGYTF
TRBJ1-1	TRBV19	CAVASDHNTEAFF
TRBJ2-7	TRBV12-3/TRBV12-4	CASSVTGTGYEQYF
TRBJ2-2	TRBV5-1	CASSDGTGPTGELFF
TRBJ1-2	TRBV7-2	CASSLDIYGYTF
TRBJ2-3	TRBV29-1	CSVDLAGARDTQYF
TRBJ2-4	TRBV7-8	CASRSKERGHKNIQYF
TRBJ2-5	TRBV5-1	CASSAGLSSQETQYF
TRBJ2-3	TRBV19	CASSDGREFGDTQYF
TRBJ2-1	TRBV25-1	CASSETLRGDEQFF
TRBJ2-7	TRBV7-9	CASSPGLASGYEQYF
TRBJ2-7	TRBV5-1	CASNKGGSYYEQYF
TRBJ1-1	TRBV29-1	CSVESRGIMNTEAFF
TRBJ2-5	TRBV9	CASSATGSGWETQYF
TRBJ2-7	TRBV7-9	CASSQGFHEQYF
TRBJ2-1	TRBV30	CAWSRDSYNEQFF
TRBJ2-1	TRBV10-3	CAITQGYEQFF
TRBJ2-5	TRBV5-4	CASSPPSGQETQYF
TRBJ2-2	TRBV5-5	CASSRDSANTGELFF
TRBJ2-2	TRBV7-9	CASSRIPGASNTGELFF
TRBJ2-5	TRBV27	CASSPRAGVYETQYF
TRBJ2-5	TRBV29-1	CSVGNLETQYF
TRBJ1-2	TRBV7-2	CASSPGLGNYGYTF
TRBJ1-2	TRBV20-1	CSASTGSPQYGYTF
TRBJ2-3	TRBV12-3/TRBV12-4	CASSLSSPTDTQYF
TRBJ1-1	TRBV7-9	CASSLALRNTEAFF
TRBJ1-1	TRBV5-4	CASSSRRGAFF
TRBJ1-3	TRBV5-1	CASSLDKGSSTIYF
TRBJ2-1	TRBV9	CASSVGPGGSGGAISTEQFF
TRBJ1-3	TRBV9	CASSDFGVQSSGNTIYF
TRBJ1-2	TRBV12-3/TRBV12-4	CASNEQGDYGYTF
TRBJ1-6	TRBV12-3/TRBV12-4	CASRSRDSGNSPLHF
TRBJ2-7	TRBV10-3	CAITLGGGYEQYF